These 18 T cell receptor beta chains were sequenced from one sample in a study of naive and memory T cell subsets. Study-level findings and limits: Especially in CD8 cells, naive repertoires contained a few larger clonotypes, possibly CD45RA-re-expressing memory cells.

The beta constant-region primer was an equimolar mix of two oligonucleotides covering TRBC1 and TRBC2. The ligated cDNA underwent four PCR rounds using SP2 and nested alpha and beta constant-region primers. TCRdb recomputed calls from the UMI-ligation and nested PCR reads with MiXCR, one row per CDR3 protein. The sample holds under 150,000 distinct CDR3 sequences, approximately 21% seen once. These receptors are not linked to any known antigen. Sequenced sample: naive CD8+ T cells from blood. The source is a human donor in good health.

This clonotype was seen a handful of times. V is TRBV6-5 and J is TRBJ1-1; D not resolved. The V end lost 2 bases, the J end lost 1 base, and 5 bases lay between the germline ends. The V gene's germline CDR1 is MNHEY and CDR2 SVGAGI. This CDR3 has 13 residues. The CDR3 coding sequence is TGTGCCAGCAGTTACGGAGAGAACACTGAAGCTTTCTTT. Translation: CASSYGENTEAFF.

This clonotype was counted between two and nine times. J is TRBJ2-7 and V is TRBV12-3 or TRBV12-4; possible D gene TRBD1, 6 bases. Trimming took 7 bases from V and 4 from J, leaving 17 bases between them. The CDR3 totals 14 residues. CDR3 nucleotide sequence: TGTGCCAGCACCCCCTCAGGGACATCTTACGAGCAGTACTTC. As protein: CASTPSGTSYEQYF.

In this sample, this clonotype turned up a few times. This chain joins TRBV5-6 and TRBJ2-7; no clear D. CDR3 length: 14 residues. Germline V gives CDR1 SGHDT, CDR2 YYEEEE. Trimming cost V 1 base and J 6 bases, with 14 bases left between them. CDR3 in DNA: TGTGCCAGCAGCTTGACTACCAAAGGGCTCGAGCAGTACTTC. Its translation: CASSLTTKGLEQYF.

This clonotype was counted between two and nine times. The chain couples TRBV13 to TRBJ2-1, with 7 positions matching TRBD2. V shed 0 bases, J shed 6 bases, and the junction held 5 bases outside the gene matches. The length of the CDR3 is 15 residues. Germline V gene sequence: CDR1 PRHDT, CDR2 FYEKMQ (reference sequence). DNA for the CDR3: TGTGCCAGCAGCTTAGGCCTGAGACTAGCCAATGAGCAGTTCTTC. It codes for CASSLGLRLANEQFF.

This sequence joins TRBV12-3 or TRBV12-4 and TRBJ1-5; no definite D call. This CDR3 is built from 12 residues. V was shortened by 6 bases and J by 3 bases, with 6 bases between the two germline ends. Here the CDR3 reads CASRSSNQPQHF. The CDR3 DNA reads as TGTGCCAGCAGGTCGTCCAATCAGCCCCAGCATTTT.

This chain joins TRBV6-2 or TRBV6-3 and TRBJ2-7; 8 bases map to TRBD2. The CDR3 has 15 residues. Germline CDR1 is MNHEY and CDR2 is SVGEGT. Trimming removed 7 bases from V and 3 bases from J; junction bases left unmatched: 11. The CDR3 DNA sequence: TGTGCCAGCACCCCAACTCCGGGACTAGACTACGAGCAGTACTTC. Encoded protein: CASTPTPGLDYEQYF.

V is TRBV7-2 and J is TRBJ2-1; D gene unclear. The CDR3 extends over 13 amino acids. Trimming cost V 1 base and J 4 bases, with 5 bases left between them. The germline gives CDR1 SGHTA, CDR2 FQGNSA. The CDR3 loop is CASSLDGYNEQFF. Here the CDR3 DNA reads TGTGCCAGCAGCTTAGATGGGTACAATGAGCAGTTCTTC.

This chain joins TRBV28 and TRBJ2-3; D not certain. The CDR3 spans 13 residues. The V and J ends lost 3 bases and 0 bases respectively, with 4 bases between them. The germline gives CDR1 MDHEN, CDR2 SYDVKM. As DNA, the CDR3 is TGTGCCAGCAGTTTTCACAGCACAGATACGCAGTATTTT. Its protein product is CASSFHSTDTQYF. Full variable domain (rest looked up from reference TRBV28 and TRBJ2-3): DVKVTQSSRYLVKRTGEKVFLECVQDMDHENMFWYRQDPGLGLRLIYFSYDVKMKEKGDIPEGYSVSREKKERFSLILESASTNQTSMYLCASSFHSTDTQYFGPGTRLTVL.

The gene calls are TRBV6-5 and TRBJ2-7; 8 nucleotides line up with TRBD2. CDR1 MNHEY and CDR2 SVGAGI come from the germline V gene. The CDR3 spans 14 residues. Losses at the gene ends were 6 bases for V and 3 bases for J; bases not matched to a gene: 7. CDR3 DNA: TGTGCCAGCAGCCCGAGCGGGAGTTACTACGAGCAGTACTTC. Residues: CASSPSGSYYEQYF.

The chain links TRBV6-1 to TRBJ2-7, with D uncertain. The germline V and J ends were trimmed by 0 bases and 0 bases, with 3 bases remaining between them. Germline lookup yields CDR1 MNHNS and CDR2 SASEGT. The CDR3 length is 13 residues. The CDR3 sequence: CASSEAGSYEQYF. The CDR3 region has the DNA TGTGCCAGCAGTGAAGCAGGCTCCTACGAGCAGTACTTC.

This clonotype was detected a few times. The J gene is TRBJ2-7, the V gene TRBV25-1; D is perhaps TRBD2 (6 bases). CDR1 MGHDK and CDR2 SYGVNS come from the germline V gene. V was cut by 5 bases and J by 6 bases, with 14 bases left in between. This CDR3 contains 13 residues. The CDR3: CASSPKRVCEQYF. The CDR3, as DNA: TGTGCCAGCAGTCCAAAGCGGGTTTGCGAGCAGTACTTC.

Only a few counts were recorded for this clonotype. The gene calls are TRBV30 and TRBJ2-1; TRBD2 is a possible D gene (6 bases). CDR1 and CDR2 (germline): GTSNPN, SVGIG (reference sequence). This CDR3 has 13 residues. Trimming shortened V by 7 bases and J by 3 bases, and 13 bases separated the two germline ends. In DNA form, the CDR3 reads TGTGCCTCAGACTTGGAGGGCTACAATGAGCAGTTCTTC. Its translation is CASDLEGYNEQFF.

The genes are TRBV27 and TRBJ1-5, with D maybe TRBD1 (5 bases). This CDR3 region has 15 residues. Trimming took off 3 bases at V and 4 bases at J, with 13 bases between the two ends. Per germline, CDR1 MNHEY and CDR2 SMNVEV (reference sequence). This CDR3 is CASSFIDGTNQPQHF. The CDR3 nucleotides are TGTGCCAGCAGTTTTATCGACGGGACGAATCAGCCCCAGCATTTT.

The V and J genes are TRBV6-5 and TRBJ2-7; maybe TRBD2 (5 bases). Trimming cost V 0 bases and J 6 bases, with 9 bases left between them. CDR3 length: 13 residues. The germline gives CDR1 MNHEY, CDR2 SVGAGI. The CDR3 loop is CASSYSRGIEQYF. In DNA form, the CDR3 reads TGTGCCAGCAGTTACTCGAGAGGGATCGAGCAGTACTTC.

The V call is TRBV20-1, the J call TRBJ2-3; D gene uncertain. Germline V gene sequence: CDR1 DFQATT, CDR2 SNEGSKA (reference sequence). The CDR3 totals 15 residues. V was shortened by 4 bases and J by 3 bases, with 17 bases between the two germline ends. The CDR3 loop reads CSAKNQPRFTDTQYF. The CDR3 DNA follows: TGCAGTGCTAAGAATCAGCCCAGATTTACAGATACGCAGTATTTT.

The chain links TRBV11-2 to TRBJ2-7, with 9 bases that match TRBD2. V dropped 5 bases and J dropped 3; count of bases not matched to a gene: 11. The CDR3 spans 16 residues. Germline CDR1 and CDR2: SGHAT and FQNNGV. The CDR3 nucleotides read TGTGCCAGCAGCCTGATGGCGGGAGGGTCGGACTACGAGCAGTACTTC. It encodes CASSLMAGGSDYEQYF.

The chain carries TRBV28 and TRBJ2-5; 8 bases align to TRBD2. CDR1 and CDR2 (germline): MDHEN, SYDVKM. V shed 3 bases, J shed 5 bases, and the junction held 8 bases outside the gene matches. The CDR3 totals 15 residues. The CDR3 loop is CASSFGAGGRETQYF. Here the CDR3 DNA reads TGTGCCAGCAGTTTCGGGGCGGGAGGTCGGGAGACCCAGTACTTC.

This clonotype has only a few counts. This sequence joins TRBV4-3 and TRBJ2-5; D is undetermined. V was pared by 0 bases and J by 2 bases, with 10 bases between. The length of the CDR3 is 15 residues. Germline V lookup: CDR1 LGHNA, CDR2 YSLEER. Here the CDR3 reads CASSQDLGEQETQYF. Written as DNA, the CDR3 is TGCGCCAGCAGCCAAGATCTCGGAGAACAAGAGACCCAGTACTTC.